One and the same sample provided the 26 T cell receptor beta chains below, sequenced in a study of cytomegalovirus exposure and HLA in healthy donors. With 60 Vbeta and 13 Jbeta primers, the PCR was carried out. Profiling relied on immunoSEQ multiplex PCR, and the TCRdb table lists in-frame clones only, not all of them. Counted here are 150,000 to 200,000 clones, approximately 76% occurring once; the ten biggest clones make up under 2.5%. The sequenced sample consisted of PBMCs. These receptors were collected from a female donor in good health and CMV-seronegative.

This clone has just a few counts. The chain couples TRBV9 to TRBJ1-2; maybe TRBD1 (6 bases). The CDR3 spans 14 residues. Germline values: CDR1 SGDLS, CDR2 YYNGEE. Trimming stripped 0 bases from V and 4 bases from J, with 10 bases between. Here the CDR3 DNA reads TGTGCCAGCAGCGTAGGAACAGGGCGCTATGGCTACACCTTC. Translation: CASSVGTGRYGYTF.

The V and J genes are TRBV7-7 and TRBJ1-1; 12 bases are shared with TRBD1. The J segment lost 11 bases and the V segment lost 5 bases, leaving 6 bases of the junction unmatched. The CDR3 totals 13 residues. Germline loops: CDR1 SSHAT, CDR2 FNYEAQ (reference sequence). The CDR3 loop is CASSTGQGAIAFF. CDR3 DNA: TGTGCCAGCAGCACGGGACAGGGGGCAATCGCTTTCTTT.

This chain uses TRBV30 with TRBJ2-7; 7 bases map to TRBD1. The CDR3 extends over 13 amino acids. Trimming cost V 5 bases and J 10 bases; bases outside gene matches: 14. CDR1 is GTSNPN, CDR2 SVGIG, per germline (reference sequence). CDR3 protein: CAWALDRLANQYF. CDR3 coding DNA: TGTGCCTGGGCTCTGGACAGGCTCGCCAACCAGTACTTC.

This clone has a single count. The chain uses TRBV4-1 and TRBJ1-2; D is unclear. CDR1 MGHRA and CDR2 YSYEKL come from the germline V gene. Trimming pared 4 bases from V and 8 bases from J, leaving 20 bases between. This CDR3 is built from 15 residues. The CDR3 sequence is CASSPPEATGGGYTF. The CDR3, as DNA: TGCGCCAGCAGCCCCCCGGAGGCGACGGGCGGGGGCTACACCTTC.

The V gene is TRBV19, the J gene TRBJ1-6, with D perhaps matching TRBD1 (5 bases). V lost 6 bases and J lost 0, with 18 bases in between. Germline assignment: CDR1 LNHDA and CDR2 SQIVND (reference sequence). This CDR3 spans 18 amino acids. The CDR3: CASSRGRGDSSYNSPLHF. The CDR3 DNA sequence: TGTGCCAGTAGCCGGGGGAGGGGCGATAGCTCCTATAATTCACCCCTCCACTTT.

V gene TRBV6-1 combines with J gene TRBJ2-7, with a tentative D call TRBD1 (6 bases). The CDR3 is 14 residues long. V lost 6 bases and J lost 0, with 12 bases in between. Germline V gene data show CDR1 as MNHNS and CDR2 as SASEGT. The CDR3: CASSPDRYSYEQYF. The CDR3 coding sequence is TGTGCCAGCAGCCCGGACAGATACTCCTACGAGCAGTACTTC.

This sequence joins TRBV6-5 and TRBJ2-5; 7 bases map to TRBD1. CDR1 is MNHEY and CDR2 is SVGAGI in the germline V gene. V trimming: 0 bases; J trimming: 4 bases; junction bases outside the gene matches: 2. This CDR3 region has 14 residues. In DNA, the CDR3 is TGTGCCAGCAGTTACTCGTCAGGGGGAGAGACCCAGTACTTC. The encoded protein is CASSYSSGGETQYF.

The chain recombines TRBV7-3 with TRBJ2-7; unclear D gene. CDR3 length: 11 amino acids. Per the germline V gene, CDR1 is SGHTA and CDR2 is FQGTGA. The V and J ends lost 6 bases and 3 bases respectively, with 6 bases between them. The CDR3, as DNA: TGTGCCAGCAGACATGACTACGAGCAGTACTTC. This gives the protein CASRHDYEQYF.

The rearrangement links TRBV7-3 to TRBJ2-7; D gene unclear. Trimming removed 1 base at V and 3 bases at J, with 7 bases between. CDR1 is SGHTA, CDR2 FQGTGA, per germline. This CDR3 contains 13 residues. CDR3 sequence reads: CASSLIGNYEQYF. The CDR3 DNA reads TGTGCCAGCAGCTTAATCGGTAACTACGAGCAGTACTTC.

The chain has TRBV11-2 and TRBJ2-5; TRBD1 matches at 8 bases. Germline V gene lookup returns CDR1 SGHAT and CDR2 FQNNGV. Losses at the gene ends were 4 bases for V and 6 bases for J; bases not matched to a gene: 10. This CDR3 comprises 15 residues. Here the CDR3 reads CASSSRTGWKKTQYF. CDR3 nucleotide sequence: TGTGCCAGCAGCTCCCGGACAGGGTGGAAGAAGACCCAGTACTTC.

This chain uses TRBV23-1 with TRBJ2-7; D is possibly TRBD1 (7 bases). TRBV23-1 is classed as an ORF, of uncertain function. The CDR3 covers 11 residues. The CDR3 sequence is CAPEGAGEQYF. CDR3 sequence (DNA): TGCGCACCGGAGGGGGCGGGCGAGCAGTACTTC.

The chain recombines TRBV5-1 with TRBJ2-7, with D unresolved. The ends were cut back, 4 bases at V and 0 bases at J, with 8 bases in the middle. The CDR3 spans 13 residues. The germline V gene encodes CDR1 SGHRS and CDR2 YFSETQ. Here the CDR3 reads CASSVSFSYEQYF. CDR3 DNA sequence: TGCGCCAGCAGCGTTTCATTCTCCTACGAGCAGTACTTC.

As regards this clone: The sample contains more than one DNA sequence encoding this CDR3. The rearrangement joins TRBV10-1 to TRBJ1-1; D perhaps matches TRBD1 (5 bases). Trimming stripped 3 bases from V and 4 bases from J, with 6 bases between. The CDR3 is 12 residues long. From germline, CDR1 is WNHNN and CDR2 SYGVQD (reference sequence). CDR3 coding DNA: TGCGCCAGCAGTGATAGGGGCACTGAAGCTTTCTTT. Translation gives CASSDRGTEAFF.

The rearrangement joins TRBV19 to TRBJ1-5, with D unresolved. The CDR3 consists of 14 residues. V was cut by 5 bases and J by 8 bases, with 16 bases left in between. CDR1 is LNHDA and CDR2 is SQIVND in the germline V gene (reference sequence). The CDR3 sequence: CASSPGSLGKPQHF. CDR3 nucleotides: TGTGCCAGTAGTCCCGGGAGCCTAGGTAAGCCCCAGCATTTT.

The genes are TRBV7-9 and TRBJ2-7, with D uncertain. Per the germline V gene, CDR1 is SEHNR and CDR2 is FQNEAQ (reference sequence). V lost 0 bases and J lost 5, with 11 bases in between. CDR3 length equals 14 residues. Written as DNA, the CDR3 is TGTGCCAGCAGCTTAGCTTCGCAAGCCGACGAGCAGTACTTC. Its translation is CASSLASQADEQYF.

The chain recombines TRBV9 with TRBJ2-5; 14 bases are shared with TRBD2. Germline V CDR1 and CDR2: SGDLS, YYNGEE. With V trimmed by 4 bases and J by 9 bases, 5 bases remained unmatched. The CDR3 consists of 14 residues. The CDR3 is CASSPGLAGAAQYF. The CDR3 DNA reads TGTGCCAGCAGCCCGGGACTAGCGGGAGCGGCCCAGTACTTC.

The V gene is TRBV4-1, the J gene TRBJ2-3, with 9 bases aligning to TRBD2. Germline CDR1 reads MGHRA; CDR2 reads YSYEKL. This CDR3 region has 17 residues. With V trimmed by 7 bases and J by 2 bases, 13 bases remained unmatched. CDR3 in amino acids: CASTPISTSGFTDTQYF. The CDR3 nucleotides read TGCGCCAGCACCCCAATCTCGACTAGCGGTTTCACAGATACGCAGTATTTT.

V gene TRBV29-1 combines with J gene TRBJ2-7, with D possibly being TRBD2 (5 bases). The germline V gene has CDR1 SQVTM and CDR2 ANQGSEA. The CDR3 sequence is 13 residues long. V lost 4 bases and J lost 0, with 10 bases in between. The CDR3 reads CSVVSGSSYEQYF. The CDR3 coding sequence is TGCAGCGTTGTTTCGGGGAGCTCCTACGAGCAGTACTTC.

Details on this clone: The same CDR3 is also encoded by other DNA sequences in this sample. The chain carries TRBV5-4 and TRBJ1-1; 7 nucleotides agree with TRBD1. This CDR3 is 15 amino acids long. Germline V gene sequence: CDR1 SGHNT, CDR2 YYREEE (reference sequence). J gave up 1 base and V 4 bases, and 7 bases lay outside the gene matches. CDR3: CASSLRDSPNTEAFF. Written as DNA, the CDR3 is TGTGCCAGCAGCCTAAGGGACAGCCCGAACACTGAAGCTTTCTTT.

V and J are TRBV4-1 and TRBJ1-4; TRBD1 is a possible D gene (6 bases). CDR3 length: 15 amino acids. Germline loops: CDR1 MGHRA, CDR2 YSYEKL. V lost 2 bases, J lost 8 bases, and 15 bases lay in between. CDR3 region: CASSQPTTGGEKLFF. The DNA for the CDR3 is TGCGCCAGCAGCCAACCGACGACAGGCGGGGAAAAACTGTTTTTT.

The chain combines TRBV5-1 with TRBJ1-4; 9 positions agree with TRBD1. Trimming removed 3 bases from V and 5 bases from J; junction bases left unmatched: 5. Per the germline V gene, CDR1 is SGHRS and CDR2 is YFSETQ. The CDR3 length is 15 residues. CDR3 bases: TGCGCCAGCAGCTGGACAGGGGTGGGGAATGAAAAACTGTTTTTT. Translating it yields CASSWTGVGNEKLFF.

V usage is TRBV19 and J usage is TRBJ2-7, with TRBD2 matching 10 bases. Trimming at V came to 2 bases and at J to 1 base, leaving 2 bases not matched to a gene. This CDR3 has 15 amino acids. Germline V gene lookup returns CDR1 LNHDA and CDR2 SQIVND (reference sequence). CDR3 nucleotide sequence: TGTGCCAGTAGTATACTAGCGGGGGATTCCTACGAGCAGTACTTC. As protein: CASSILAGDSYEQYF.

Note on this clone: Other DNA sequences of this sample code for an identical CDR3. The V gene is TRBV2, the J gene TRBJ2-5; 8 bases fit TRBD2. Trimming removed 6 bases from V and 5 bases from J; junction bases left unmatched: 5. The germline V gene encodes CDR1 SNHLY and CDR2 FYNNEI. The CDR3 runs 13 residues. The CDR3 sequence: CASSPGGGETQYF. The CDR3 DNA follows: TGTGCCAGCAGCCCGGGAGGGGGGGAGACCCAGTACTTC.

The chain joins TRBV5-1 to TRBJ2-3, with D tentatively TRBD2 (6 bases). The CDR3 consists of 15 residues. The V end lost 4 bases, the J end lost 0 bases, and 12 bases lay between the germline ends. CDR1 is SGHRS and CDR2 is YFSETQ in the germline V gene. The CDR3 DNA reads TGCGCCAGCAGCGGGGACGGGACTAGCACAGATACGCAGTATTTT. This sequence encodes CASSGDGTSTDTQYF.

The chain recombines TRBV7-2 with TRBJ1-2, with a possible D match to TRBD1 (6 bases). The CDR3 has 16 amino acids. Per germline, CDR1 SGHTA and CDR2 FQGNSA. The ends were cut back, 4 bases at V and 4 bases at J, with 19 bases in the middle. CDR3 protein: CASSSGSGGAIYGYTF. The CDR3 nucleotides are TGTGCCAGCAGCTCAGGGAGCGGGGGCGCAATCTATGGCTACACCTTC.

The chain employs TRBV29-1 and TRBJ2-7; TRBD1 agrees at 9 bases. V lost 1 base to trimming and J lost 2 bases; unmatched junction nucleotides: 3. Per the germline V gene, CDR1 is SQVTM and CDR2 is ANQGSEA. CDR3 size: 14 residues. CDR3 region: CSVEVGQGPYEQYF. The CDR3 DNA sequence: TGCAGCGTTGAAGTGGGACAGGGCCCCTACGAGCAGTACTTC.